The 2 T cell receptor beta chains given below trace back to one sample, sequenced in a study of blood T cell repertoires in COVID-19. Clones were sequenced by immunoSEQ multiplex PCR, and TCRdb holds only the in-frame ones, with some missing. The table has 220,000 or so clones, about 80% seen once. The sequencing sample was made of peripheral blood. The receptors stem from a woman younger than 45 who had recovered from COVID-19.

The chain uses TRBV25-1 and TRBJ2-2, with TRBD2 matching over 12 bases. The trim removed 4 bases at V and 7 bases at J, leaving 10 bases unmatched. Germline CDR1 is MGHDK and CDR2 is SYGVNS. CDR3 length equals 17 residues. CDR3 sequence (DNA): TGTGCCAGCAGTGGGACTAGCGGGACACCGAAGGGCGGGGAGCTGTTTTTT. Translated: CASSGTSGTPKGGELFF.

This clone was recorded at least ten times. The chain combines TRBV19 with TRBJ2-1, with a weak D call TRBD2 (5 bases). Trimming shortened V by 5 bases and J by 3 bases, and 14 bases separated the two germline ends. The CDR3 has 15 residues. Looked up from germline, CDR1 is LNHDA and CDR2 is SQIVND (reference sequence). The CDR3 loop reads CASSPSTNYYNEQFF. The DNA of the CDR3 is TGTGCCAGTAGTCCCTCGACTAACTACTACAATGAGCAGTTCTTC.